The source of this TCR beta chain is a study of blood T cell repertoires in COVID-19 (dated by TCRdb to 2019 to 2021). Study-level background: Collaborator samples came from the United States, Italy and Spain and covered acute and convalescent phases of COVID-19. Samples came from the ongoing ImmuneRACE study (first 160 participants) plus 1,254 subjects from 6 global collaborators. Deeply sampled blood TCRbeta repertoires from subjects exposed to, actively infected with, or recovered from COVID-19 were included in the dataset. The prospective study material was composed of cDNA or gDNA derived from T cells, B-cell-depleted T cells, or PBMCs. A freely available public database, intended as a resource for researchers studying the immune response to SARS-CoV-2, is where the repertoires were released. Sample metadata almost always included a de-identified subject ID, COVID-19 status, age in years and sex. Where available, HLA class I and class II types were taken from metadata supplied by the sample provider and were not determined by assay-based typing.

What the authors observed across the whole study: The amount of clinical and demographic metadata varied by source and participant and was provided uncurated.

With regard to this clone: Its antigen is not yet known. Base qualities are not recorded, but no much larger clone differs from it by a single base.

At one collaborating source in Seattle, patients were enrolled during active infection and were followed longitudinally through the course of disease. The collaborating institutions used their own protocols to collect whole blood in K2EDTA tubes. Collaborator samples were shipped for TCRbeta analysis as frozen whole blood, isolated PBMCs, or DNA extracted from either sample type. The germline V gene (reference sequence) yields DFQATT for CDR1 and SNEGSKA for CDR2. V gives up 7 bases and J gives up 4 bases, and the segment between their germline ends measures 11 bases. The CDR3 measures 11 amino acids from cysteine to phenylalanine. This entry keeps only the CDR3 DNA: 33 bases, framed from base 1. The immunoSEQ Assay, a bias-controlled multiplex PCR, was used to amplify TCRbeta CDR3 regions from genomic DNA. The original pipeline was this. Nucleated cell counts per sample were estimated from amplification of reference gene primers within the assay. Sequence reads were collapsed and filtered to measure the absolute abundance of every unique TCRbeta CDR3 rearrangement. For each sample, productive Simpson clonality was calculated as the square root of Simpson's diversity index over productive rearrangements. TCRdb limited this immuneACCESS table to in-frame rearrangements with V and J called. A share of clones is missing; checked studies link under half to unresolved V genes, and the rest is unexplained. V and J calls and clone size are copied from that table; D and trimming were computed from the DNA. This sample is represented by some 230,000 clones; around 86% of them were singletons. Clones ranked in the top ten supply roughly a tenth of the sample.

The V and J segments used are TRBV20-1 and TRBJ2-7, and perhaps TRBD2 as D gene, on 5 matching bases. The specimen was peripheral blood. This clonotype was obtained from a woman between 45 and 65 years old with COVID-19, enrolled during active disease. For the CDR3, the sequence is CSVFGGYEQYF. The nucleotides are TGCAGTGTCTTTGGAGGATACGAGCAGTACTTC.